These 32 T cell receptor beta chains came from one sample sequenced in a study of blood T cell repertoires in COVID-19. Clones were read by immunoSEQ multiplex PCR, and TCRdb kept only the in-frame ones, dropping some. Seen here are around 260,000 clones, over 80% observed once, and the top ten hold about 1.6%. Sequences were obtained from peripheral blood. The receptors originated from a woman aged 40 to 55 who had recovered from COVID-19.

J is TRBJ1-5 and V is TRBV27, with TRBD1 as a possible D gene (6 bases). The CDR3 loop spans 15 amino acids. V lost 5 bases to trimming and J lost 4 bases, with 15 bases between them. Germline V gene data show CDR1 as MNHEY and CDR2 as SMNVEV (reference sequence). DNA of the CDR3: TGTGCCAGCAGTCCCTTCCTACAGGGTAATCAGCCCCAGCATTTT. Protein sequence: CASSPFLQGNQPQHF.

This rearrangement joins TRBV15 to TRBJ2-3, with D maybe TRBD1 (8 bases). Germline CDR1 and CDR2: LNHNV and YYDKDF (reference sequence). The CDR3 runs to 16 residues. Deletions cut 5 bases from V and 4 bases from J, with 19 bases between. The CDR3 region is CATSHTRTGRADTQYF. In nucleotides, the CDR3 is TGTGCCACCAGCCATACCAGGACAGGGAGGGCAGATACGCAGTATTTT.

The rearrangement uses TRBV14 and TRBJ1-1; D might be TRBD1 (5 bases). Germline values: CDR1 SGHDN, CDR2 FVKESK. V lost 4 bases and J 2 bases, leaving 17 bases between the germline ends. There are 16 residues in the CDR3. Written as DNA, the CDR3 is TGTGCCAGCAGCCCCGCCCCGTACAGGACCAACACTGAAGCTTTCTTT. It is translated as CASSPAPYRTNTEAFF.

The genes are TRBV6-6 and TRBJ1-3; D remains ambiguous. The CDR3 length is 14 residues. Trimming shortened V by 5 bases and J by 2 bases, and 10 bases separated the two germline ends. In germline, CDR1 is MNHNY, CDR2 SVGAGI (reference sequence). As DNA, the CDR3 is TGTGCCAGCAGTCCCTGGGCAGCTGGAAACACCATATATTTT. Residues: CASSPWAAGNTIYF.

The chain carries TRBV9 and TRBJ2-7, with 9 positions matching TRBD1. J gave up 3 bases and V 4 bases, and 2 bases lay outside the gene matches. The CDR3 totals 13 residues. Germline CDR1 is SGDLS and CDR2 is YYNGEE. The CDR3 DNA reads as TGTGCCAGCAGCCAGGACAGGGGCTACGAGCAGTACTTC. Translation gives CASSQDRGYEQYF.

The chain employs TRBV4-3 and TRBJ2-3, with 10 bases lining up with TRBD2. J lost 8 bases, V lost 4 bases, and 18 bases had no gene match. Germline-derived CDR1 and CDR2 are LGHNA and YSLEER. The length of the CDR3 is 18 residues. The CDR3 DNA reads TGCGCCAGCAGCCGAAACAGGTGGCTAGCGGGGGCCCCCAGTACGCAGTATTTT. This encodes CASSRNRWLAGAPSTQYF.

The J gene is TRBJ1-1, the V gene TRBV7-9; D remains ambiguous. This CDR3 is built from 14 residues. CDR1 SEHNR and CDR2 FQNEAQ come from the germline V gene (reference sequence). V lost 3 bases, J lost 5 bases, and 13 bases lay in between. This chain's CDR3 is CASSFTSAGTEAFF. In nucleotides, the CDR3 is TGTGCCAGCAGCTTTACATCCGCGGGGACTGAAGCTTTCTTT.

V gene TRBV7-2 combines with J gene TRBJ1-1, with D unresolved. V gave up 3 bases and J gave up 1 base, with 6 bases separating them. The V gene's germline CDR1 is SGHTA and CDR2 FQGNSA. CDR3 size: 13 residues. CDR3 in DNA: TGTGCCAGCAGCTTTGAGCCGAACACTGAAGCTTTCTTT. Residues: CASSFEPNTEAFF.

This chain links TRBV19 with TRBJ2-7, with 9 nucleotides matching TRBD1. The CDR3 loop spans 15 amino acids. CDR1 and CDR2 (germline): LNHDA, SQIVND (reference sequence). Losses at the gene ends were 6 bases for V and 5 bases for J; bases not matched to a gene: 11. The CDR3 bases are TGTGCCAGTAGCGAAACCGGGACAGGGAACCACGAGCAGTACTTC. It codes for CASSETGTGNHEQYF.

The CDR3 coding sequence is TGTGCCTGGTCCCCCGGTCTCTATGGCTACACCTTC. Protein sequence: CAWSPGLYGYTF. This chain connects TRBV30 to TRBJ1-2; no definite D call. CDR1 and CDR2 (germline): GTSNPN, SVGIG (reference sequence). The V end lost 5 bases, the J end lost 4 bases, and 11 bases lay between the germline ends. This CDR3 is built from 12 residues. Variable domain in full (rest from reference TRBV30 and TRBJ1-2): SQTIHQWPATLVQPVGSPLSLECTVEGTSNPNLYWYRQAAGRGLQLLFYSVGIGQISSEVPQNLSASRPQDRQFILSSKKLLLSDSGFYLCAWSPGLYGYTFGSGTRLTVV.

The chain joins TRBV2 to TRBJ1-2, with 7 bases fitting TRBD1. The CDR3 consists of 15 residues. The J segment lost 7 bases and the V segment lost 2 bases, leaving 10 bases of the junction unmatched. In germline, CDR1 is SNHLY, CDR2 FYNNEI. The CDR3 DNA reads as TGTGCCAGCAGTGAAAGGCCCCGACAGGGACTTGGCTACACCTTC. Encoded protein: CASSERPRQGLGYTF.

The chain carries TRBV4-3 and TRBJ1-2, with D possibly TRBD1 on 5 matching bases. The CDR3 is 14 residues long. CDR1 and CDR2 from the germline V gene are LGHNA and YSLEER. Trimming left V 4 bases short and J 4 bases short, with 13 bases between. This CDR3 is CASSRPGEIYGYTF. In nucleotides, the CDR3 is TGCGCCAGCAGCCGCCCGGGGGAGATCTATGGCTACACCTTC.

The V and J genes are TRBV9 and TRBJ2-3; 11 bases are shared with TRBD2. This CDR3 contains 17 residues. The junction had 8 bases not matched to a gene; V was cut back by 0 bases and J by 5 bases. From germline, CDR1 is SGDLS and CDR2 YYNGEE. The CDR3 DNA sequence: TGTGCCAGCAGCGTAGACCCTAGCGGGGGGACGAGAGATACGCAGTATTTT. Translation gives CASSVDPSGGTRDTQYF. The whole variable domain, remainder taken from reference TRBV9 and TRBJ2-3, is DSGVTQTPKHLITATGQRVTLRCSPRSGDLSVYWYQQSLDQGLQFLIQYYNGEERAKGNILERFSAQQFPDLHSELNLSSLELGDSALYFCASSVDPSGGTRDTQYFGPGTRLTVL.

The rearrangement joins TRBV6-5 to TRBJ1-4, with D possibly TRBD1 on 5 matching bases. Trimming stripped 4 bases from V and 7 bases from J, with 10 bases between. This CDR3 has 13 residues. Germline-derived CDR1 and CDR2 are MNHEY and SVGAGI. In DNA, the CDR3 is TGTGCCAGCAGTTCGGACAAGGGTGAAAAACTGTTTTTT. Translating it yields CASSSDKGEKLFF.

The V and J genes are TRBV19 and TRBJ1-4; the D gene is possibly TRBD1 (5 bases). In germline, CDR1 is LNHDA, CDR2 SQIVND (reference sequence). With 6 bases removed from V and 8 bases from J, the gap between germline ends came to 13 bases. The CDR3 spans 13 residues. The CDR3 region has the DNA TGTGCCAGTAGCAGGGAAGGGGTCGAAAAACTGTTTTTT. Residues: CASSREGVEKLFF. The variable domain in full, with the rest retrieved from reference TRBV19 and TRBJ1-4, is DGGITQSPKYLFRKEGQNVTLSCEQNLNHDAMYWYRQDPGQGLRLIYYSQIVNDFQKGDIAEGYSVSREKKESFPLTVTSAQKNPTAFYLCASSREGVEKLFFGSGTQLSVL.

V usage is TRBV5-4 and J usage is TRBJ2-5; tentatively, D is TRBD2 (7 bases). The CDR3 loop spans 15 amino acids. Trimming took 6 bases from V and 7 from J, leaving 22 bases between them. Per germline, CDR1 SGHNT and CDR2 YYREEE (reference sequence). For the CDR3, the DNA is TGTGCCAGCACTGCGGGAGAGGGGGGCTGGAGGACCCAGTACTTC. This encodes CASTAGEGGWRTQYF.

This clone was counted once. This rearrangement joins TRBV9 to TRBJ1-2, with TRBD1 matching over 8 bases. The CDR3 consists of 15 residues. After removal of 0 bases from V and 6 bases from J, the junction contained 7 bases not matched to a gene. Germline CDR1 and CDR2: SGDLS and YYNGEE. CDR3 residues: CASSVATGVWDGYTF. The CDR3 DNA reads TGTGCCAGCAGCGTAGCGACAGGGGTATGGGATGGCTACACCTTC. Variable domain in full (rest from reference TRBV9 and TRBJ1-2): DSGVTQTPKHLITATGQRVTLRCSPRSGDLSVYWYQQSLDQGLQFLIQYYNGEERAKGNILERFSAQQFPDLHSELNLSSLELGDSALYFCASSVATGVWDGYTFGSGTRLTVV.

This clone was detected once. The chain joins TRBV28 to TRBJ2-5, with D maybe TRBD2 (5 bases). The V gene's germline CDR1 is MDHEN and CDR2 SYDVKM. V was cut by 3 bases and J by 3 bases, with 8 bases left in between. The CDR3 is 13 residues long. The CDR3 nucleotides read TGTGCCAGCAGTTTTCGGGGTAAAGAGACCCAGTACTTC. This encodes CASSFRGKETQYF.

The V gene is TRBV29-1, the J gene TRBJ1-2; the D gene is possibly TRBD1 (6 bases). The CDR3 runs 15 residues. The germline V and J ends were trimmed by 7 bases and 3 bases, with 21 bases remaining between them. Germline V gene sequence: CDR1 SQVTM, CDR2 ANQGSEA. CDR3 protein: CSATVGGAGDYGYTF. As DNA, the CDR3 is TGCAGCGCTACCGTGGGGGGGGCTGGCGACTATGGCTACACCTTC.

The chain carries TRBV6-5 and TRBJ1-4; 8 bases agree with TRBD1. Germline V CDR1 and CDR2: MNHEY, SVGAGI. The J segment lost 8 bases and the V segment lost 7 bases, leaving 9 bases of the junction unmatched. The CDR3 totals 14 residues. This chain's CDR3 is CASTDRGGWEKLFF. As DNA, the CDR3 is TGTGCCAGCACCGACAGGGGAGGATGGGAAAAACTGTTTTTT.

V usage is TRBV5-1 and J usage is TRBJ1-2; 10 bases are a match to TRBD1. Germline trimming cut 0 bases from V and 5 bases from J; bases unmatched to any gene: 4. CDR1 is SGHRS and CDR2 is YFSETQ in the germline V gene. The CDR3 is made up of 15 amino acids. The CDR3 spells CASSLDRQGAYGYTF. CDR3 DNA sequence: TGCGCCAGCAGCTTGGACCGACAGGGGGCTTATGGCTACACCTTC.

V and J are TRBV5-8 and TRBJ2-1, with 8 bases fitting TRBD2. Germline V gives CDR1 SGHTS, CDR2 YDEGEE. Losses at the gene ends were 3 bases for V and 4 bases for J; bases not matched to a gene: 6. The CDR3 is 15 amino acids. CDR3 bases: TGTGCCAGCAGCTCCCCCGGGGGGGGTTACAATGAGCAGTTCTTC. Translating it yields CASSSPGGGYNEQFF.

The CDR3 nucleotides are TGTGCCAGCAGATTGACAGGGTATGGTTCAGATACGCAGTATTTT. Its protein is CASRLTGYGSDTQYF. This chain links TRBV6-4 with TRBJ2-3; 7 bases match TRBD1. Germline trimming cut 6 bases from V and 4 bases from J; bases unmatched to any gene: 10. Germline-derived CDR1 and CDR2 are MRHNA and SNTAGT. CDR3 length: 15 residues.

CDR3 in DNA: TGTGCCAGCAGCTTAGAGACAGGGGGGCGCAATCAGCCCCAGCATTTT. Protein: CASSLETGGRNQPQHF. The chain carries TRBV7-8 and TRBJ1-5, with 9 nucleotides matching TRBD1. V dropped 1 base and J dropped 2; count of bases not matched to a gene: 3. The CDR3 runs to 16 residues. The germline gives CDR1 SGHVS, CDR2 FQNEAQ.

The count of this clone is one. V and J are TRBV4-1 and TRBJ1-1, with unresolved D. Trimming removed 5 bases at V and 1 base at J, with 11 bases between. Germline assignment: CDR1 MGHRA and CDR2 YSYEKL. This CDR3 contains 14 residues. CDR3 loop: CASSFQTGNTEAFF. The DNA for the CDR3 is TGCGCCAGCAGCTTCCAGACGGGGAACACTGAAGCTTTCTTT.

The chain recombines TRBV5-4 with TRBJ2-2; D is perhaps TRBD2 (6 bases). Between the trimmed V and J ends, which lost 10 bases and 0 bases, there was a span of 13 bases. The CDR3 contains 14 residues. Germline-derived CDR1 and CDR2 are SGHNT and YYREEE (reference sequence). CDR3 in amino acids: CAATRDSNTGELFF. CDR3 DNA sequence: TGTGCCGCCACCCGGGACTCGAACACCGGGGAGCTGTTTTTT.

V gene TRBV5-5 combines with J gene TRBJ2-7; 8 bases fit TRBD1. V was clipped by 0 bases and J by 1 base; unmatched bases: 3. The CDR3 loop spans 15 amino acids. Looked up from germline, CDR1 is SGHKS and CDR2 is YYEKEE (reference sequence). The CDR3, as DNA: TGTGCCAGCAGCTTGGTGTGGGACAGGTCCTACGAGCAGTACTTC. As protein: CASSLVWDRSYEQYF.

This chain joins TRBV13 and TRBJ2-1, with TRBD2 matching 8 bases. The CDR3 covers 17 residues. Per the germline V gene, CDR1 is PRHDT and CDR2 is FYEKMQ (reference sequence). V was clipped by 6 bases and J by 4 bases; unmatched bases: 14. The CDR3 sequence is CASSSLDGGGFYNEQFF. The CDR3 coding sequence is TGTGCCAGCAGTTCCCTAGACGGCGGGGGGTTTTACAATGAGCAGTTCTTC. Supplemented by reference TRBV13 and TRBJ2-1, the full variable domain reads AAGVIQSPRHLIKEKRETATLKCYPIPRHDTVYWYQQGPGQDPQFLISFYEKMQSDKGSIPDRFSAQQFSDYHSELNMSSLELGDSALYFCASSSLDGGGFYNEQFFGPGTRLTVL.

The chain joins TRBV3-1 (or the pseudogene TRBV3-2) to TRBJ1-2, with 8 nucleotides matching TRBD1. The CDR3 spans 15 residues. Germline lookup yields CDR1 LGHDT and CDR2 YNNKEL (reference sequence). The V and J ends lost 2 bases and 4 bases, in that order; junction bases with no gene match: 6. For the CDR3, the DNA is TGTGCCAGCAGCCAAAAACAGGGGGTTACCTATGGCTACACCTTC. Encoded protein: CASSQKQGVTYGYTF.

The rearrangement links TRBV7-9 to TRBJ2-5, with D perhaps matching TRBD1 (5 bases). This CDR3 has 16 residues. Per the germline V gene, CDR1 is SEHNR and CDR2 is FQNEAQ (reference sequence). V lost 7 bases, J lost 2 bases, and 20 bases lay in between. CDR3 sequence (DNA): TGTGCCAGCACCCTCCCAGGTCGTACAGGACAAGAGACCCAGTACTTC. It is translated as CASTLPGRTGQETQYF.

The chain uses TRBV4-1 and TRBJ2-2; weak D call: TRBD1 (6 bases). The V gene lost 3 bases and the J gene lost 4 bases, with 21 bases spanning the gap. The CDR3 has 18 amino acids. CDR1 is MGHRA, CDR2 YSYEKL, per germline. The CDR3 region is CASSQTRAKTGATGELFF. CDR3 bases: TGCGCCAGCAGCCAGACTCGAGCCAAGACAGGCGCCACCGGGGAGCTGTTTTTT.

This chain connects TRBV12-3 or TRBV12-4 to TRBJ2-7; 7 bases line up with TRBD1. Germline trimming cut 8 bases from V and 2 bases from J; bases unmatched to any gene: 6. The CDR3 covers 13 residues. CDR3 sequence: CASGRDRPYEQYF. CDR3 sequence (DNA): TGTGCCAGCGGCCGGGACAGACCCTACGAGCAGTACTTC.